This T cell receptor beta chain was captured by sequencing in a study of blood T cell repertoires in COVID-19. On the study more broadly: Sample material is recorded as cDNA or gDNA derived from T cells, B-cell-depleted T cells, or PBMCs.

CDR1 GTSNPN and CDR2 SVGIG come from the germline V gene (reference sequence). The CDR3 spans 15 residues. Trimming took off 1 base at V and 3 bases at J, with 15 bases between the two ends. This clone was detected many times. Authors' methods: Counts of nucleated cells, estimated from reference gene primer amplification, were obtained. TCRdb keeps only in-frame clones here, not all; method: immunoSEQ multiplex PCR. V and J calls plus clone size are reproduced from that table; the DNA served to infer D and trimming. The sample consists of about 190,000 clones, more than 75% of them appearing once. The chain links TRBV30 to TRBJ2-5; D is unclear. The source material was peripheral blood. The receptor comes from a human donor in a cohort sampled during active COVID-19. CDR3 region: CAWSEVGRSEETQYF. The CDR3 nucleotides are TGTGCCTGGAGTGAAGTTGGTCGGAGTGAAGAGACCCAGTACTTC.